The 9 T cell receptor beta chains below come from one sample, sequenced in a study of blood T cell repertoires in COVID-19. The repertoire was sequenced with immunoSEQ multiplex PCR; TCRdb's copy has only in-frame clones and lacks some. The repertoire has approximately 450,000 clones, roughly 89% of them found once; the top ten carry roughly 4.3%. The sequencing input was peripheral blood. These receptors were obtained from a woman in her twenties or thirties with acute or convalescent COVID-19.

The chain has TRBV6-1 and TRBJ2-5; 16 bases line up with TRBD2. V trimming: 0 bases; J trimming: 5 bases; junction bases outside the gene matches: 9. This CDR3 comprises 19 residues. CDR1 is MNHNS and CDR2 is SASEGT in the germline V gene. CDR3 DNA sequence: TGTGCCAGCAGTGAAGCACTTGGGACTAGCGGGGGGGCCCGGGAGACCCAGTACTTC. It encodes CASSEALGTSGGARETQYF.

The chain uses TRBV7-3 and TRBJ2-2, with TRBD1 identical over 9 bases. CDR1 and CDR2 from the germline V gene are SGHTA and FQGTGA. Losses at the gene ends were 0 bases for V and 7 bases for J; bases not matched to a gene: 6. CDR3 length: 16 residues. CDR3 DNA sequence: TGTGCCAGCAGCTTAACCGGGACAGGGTGGGACGGGGAGCTGTTTTTT. Residues: CASSLTGTGWDGELFF.

V usage is TRBV2 and J usage is TRBJ1-6; a weak D match, TRBD1 (6 bases). The V end lost 0 bases, the J end lost 9 bases, and 9 bases lay between the germline ends. The CDR3 is 14 amino acids. Looked up from germline, CDR1 is SNHLY and CDR2 is FYNNEI. The DNA for the CDR3 is TGTGCCAGCAGTGAAGCGGGACAACCTTCACCCCTCCACTTT. It codes for CASSEAGQPSPLHF.

The V call is TRBV7-9, the J call TRBJ2-1, with 8 positions matching TRBD1. Germline V CDR1 and CDR2: SEHNR, FQNEAQ (reference sequence). This CDR3 is 13 amino acids long. V was pared by 7 bases and J by 7 bases, with 6 bases of the junction left unmatched. CDR3 nucleotides: TGTGCCAGCACCCTTAACAGGGGGAATGAGCAGTTCTTC. It encodes CASTLNRGNEQFF.

The genes are TRBV30 and TRBJ1-5; D is unclear. The V gene's germline CDR1 is GTSNPN and CDR2 SVGIG (reference sequence). CDR3 length equals 14 residues. Trimming cost V 0 bases and J 5 bases, with 11 bases left between them. Written as DNA, the CDR3 is TGTGCCTGGAGTGTAGGAGGGTCCCATCAGCCCCAGCATTTT. Its protein product is CAWSVGGSHQPQHF.

The chain links TRBV9 to TRBJ1-1, with TRBD1 matching 9 bases. With V trimmed by 0 bases and J by 4 bases, 4 bases remained unmatched. The germline V gene encodes CDR1 SGDLS and CDR2 YYNGEE. The CDR3 is 15 residues long. The DNA of the CDR3 is TGTGCCAGCAGCGTAGAGGGGACAGGGTTCACTGAAGCTTTCTTT. Translating gives CASSVEGTGFTEAFF.

The chain couples TRBV11-2 to TRBJ2-7, with a tentative D call TRBD2 (6 bases). Trimming cost V 5 bases and J 0 bases, with 23 bases left between them. Germline V lookup: CDR1 SGHAT, CDR2 FQNNGV. The CDR3 extends over 18 amino acids. DNA of the CDR3: TGTGCCAGCAGCCCCTACATAGTCTGGGGGGAGATCTCCTACGAGCAGTACTTC. It is translated as CASSPYIVWGEISYEQYF.

V and J are TRBV5-1 and TRBJ2-2; perhaps TRBD1 as D (5 bases). This CDR3 is 15 amino acids long. Trimming left V 2 bases short and J 5 bases short, with 13 bases between. Germline loops: CDR1 SGHRS, CDR2 YFSETQ. As DNA, the CDR3 is TGCGCCAGCAGCTTTCAGGGCTTTCGGACCGGGGAGCTGTTTTTT. As protein: CASSFQGFRTGELFF.

The V and J genes are TRBV3-1 (or the pseudogene TRBV3-2) and TRBJ2-5, with TRBD2 identical over 11 bases. The germline V gene encodes CDR1 LGHDT and CDR2 YNNKEL (reference sequence). The CDR3 length is 15 residues. With V trimmed by 4 bases and J by 5 bases, 6 bases remained unmatched. This CDR3 is CASSLNSGGGETQYF. The DNA of the CDR3 is TGTGCCAGCAGCCTAAATAGCGGGGGGGGCGAGACCCAGTACTTC.